Shown below are 19 T cell receptor beta chains from a single sample sequenced in a study of blood T cell repertoires in COVID-19. TCRdb keeps only in-frame clones here, not all; method: immunoSEQ multiplex PCR. There are 490,000 or so clones in the sample; less than 90% occur only once, and approximately 8% lies in the top ten. Source material: PBMCs or T cells enriched from blood (not recorded which). The receptors shown here come from a woman in her sixties who had recovered from COVID-19.

The chain joins TRBV2 to TRBJ1-5; D may be TRBD1 (6 bases). The germline CDR1 and CDR2 sequences are SNHLY and FYNNEI. This CDR3 has 20 amino acids. V dropped 3 bases and J dropped 0 bases, with 24 bases sitting between them. CDR3 amino acids: CASSDGRGAGAWGSNQPQHF. CDR3 nucleotides: TGTGCCAGCAGTGATGGCAGAGGGGCAGGGGCATGGGGTAGCAATCAGCCCCAGCATTTT. Combining the CDR3 with reference TRBV2 and TRBJ1-5 gives the whole variable domain EPEVTQTPSHQVTQMGQEVILRCVPISNHLYFYWYRQILGQKVEFLVSFYNNEISEKSEIFDDQFSVERPDGSNFTLKIRSTKLEDSAMYFCASSDGRGAGAWGSNQPQHFGDGTRLSIL.

The chain employs TRBV19 and TRBJ1-2, with TRBD1 matching 7 bases. CDR3 size: 13 residues. The germline gives CDR1 LNHDA, CDR2 SQIVND (reference sequence). V shed 7 bases and J 5 bases; nucleotides not matched to a gene: 7. The CDR3 protein is CASNPDREYGYTF. DNA for the CDR3: TGTGCCAGTAATCCTGACAGGGAGTATGGCTACACCTTC.

V and J are TRBV2 and TRBJ2-7, with D unresolved. This CDR3 has 10 amino acids. V dropped 7 bases and J dropped 5 bases, with 6 bases sitting between them. Germline lookup yields CDR1 SNHLY and CDR2 FYNNEI. CDR3 bases: TGTGCCAGCAACCGGGACGAGCAGTACTTC. Its protein product is CASNRDEQYF.

The chain couples TRBV5-5 to TRBJ1-2, with no clear D. The V gene lost 1 base and the J gene lost 4 bases, with 11 bases spanning the gap. The CDR3 is 14 residues long. Germline CDR1 SGHKS, CDR2 YYEKEE (reference sequence). The CDR3 spells CASSLLSGPYGYTF. As DNA, the CDR3 is TGTGCCAGCAGCTTGTTGAGCGGACCCTATGGCTACACCTTC.

The V gene is TRBV28, the J gene TRBJ2-1, with a tentative D call TRBD2 (7 bases). Trimming left V 2 bases short and J 6 bases short, with 14 bases between. The V gene's germline CDR1 is MDHEN and CDR2 SYDVKM. The CDR3 runs 15 residues. CDR3 sequence (DNA): TGTGCCAGCAGTTTACTGCGGGGGCAGGGCAATGAGCAGTTCTTC. Translation gives CASSLLRGQGNEQFF.

This clone is a singleton in its sample. The chain combines TRBV27 with TRBJ2-7, with a weak D call TRBD1 (5 bases). The CDR3 has 11 amino acids. Germline V gives CDR1 MNHEY, CDR2 SMNVEV (reference sequence). The V end was cut by 8 bases, the J end by 3 bases, with 8 bases between. The CDR3, as DNA: TGTGCCAGCCAGGGTGGCTACGAGCAGTACTTC. Its translation is CASQGGYEQYF.

This clone was detected once. The chain carries TRBV11-3 and TRBJ1-1, with 9 bases lining up with TRBD1. This CDR3 spans 15 amino acids. Germline CDR1 is SGHNT and CDR2 is YENEEA. V shed 4 bases, J shed 5 bases, and the junction held 8 bases outside the gene matches. The CDR3 sequence: CASSYRTGERTEAFF. In DNA form, the CDR3 reads TGTGCCAGCAGCTACCGGACAGGGGAACGGACTGAAGCTTTCTTT.

The chain joins TRBV28 to TRBJ1-3, with D perhaps TRBD1 (6 bases). Looked up from germline, CDR1 is MDHEN and CDR2 is SYDVKM. The CDR3 sequence is 14 residues long. Trimming removed 6 bases from V and 4 bases from J, with 13 bases in between. The CDR3 region is CASSSSDRGNTIYF. CDR3 coding DNA: TGTGCCAGCAGCTCCTCCGACAGGGGAAACACCATATATTTT.

V and J are TRBV6-1 and TRBJ2-7; D remains ambiguous. This CDR3 has 13 amino acids. Germline values: CDR1 MNHNS, CDR2 SASEGT. V was shortened by 0 bases and J by 3 bases, with 6 bases between the two germline ends. This CDR3 reads CASSEARFYEQYV. CDR3 DNA: TGTGCCAGCAGTGAAGCGCGGTTCTACGAGCAGTACGTC.

This chain joins TRBV7-2 and TRBJ1-6, with TRBD1 as a possible D gene (6 bases). Trimming shortened V by 1 base and J by 2 bases, and 15 bases separated the two germline ends. Germline V gives CDR1 SGHTA, CDR2 FQGNSA. The CDR3 spans 18 residues. The CDR3 sequence: CASSLVDGRGPYNSPLHF. CDR3 in DNA: TGTGCCAGCAGCTTAGTAGACGGCAGGGGCCCCTATAATTCACCCCTCCACTTT.

This clone was observed once. The CDR3 spells CASSFGTGVITEAFF. As DNA, the CDR3 is TGTGCCAGCAGCTTCGGGACAGGGGTTATAACTGAAGCTTTCTTT. The chain links TRBV5-6 to TRBJ1-1, with 10 positions matching TRBD1. Looked up from germline, CDR1 is SGHDT and CDR2 is YYEEEE. There are 15 residues in the CDR3. Trimming cost V 2 bases and J 5 bases; bases outside gene matches: 6.

The chain links TRBV18 to TRBJ1-6; 7 positions agree with TRBD1. The V gene end was trimmed by 5 bases and the J gene end by 7 bases; junction bases not matched to a gene: 8. CDR3 length: 15 residues. CDR1 KGHSH and CDR2 LQKENI come from the germline V gene. The CDR3 sequence: CASSSTGVGNSPLHF. The CDR3 DNA sequence: TGTGCCAGCTCATCAACAGGGGTGGGGAATTCACCCCTCCACTTT. Based on the CDR3 plus reference TRBV18 and TRBJ1-6, the full variable domain is NAGVMQNPRHLVRRRGQEARLRCSPMKGHSHVYWYRQLPEEGLKFMVYLQKENIIDESGMPKERFSAEFPKEGPSILRIQQVVRGDSAAYFCASSSTGVGNSPLHFGNGTRLTVT.

J is TRBJ2-1 and V is TRBV4-2, with D possibly matching TRBD2 (7 bases). CDR1 LGHNA and CDR2 YNFKEQ come from the germline V gene. Trimming removed 1 base at V and 0 bases at J, with 16 bases between. The CDR3 sequence is 18 residues long. CDR3 region: CASSQVLGGASSYNEQFF. The CDR3 coding sequence is TGTGCCAGCAGCCAAGTTTTAGGGGGGGCGAGCTCCTACAATGAGCAGTTCTTC.

The V call is TRBV5-1, the J call TRBJ2-7; 12 bases fit TRBD2. The CDR3 extends over 16 amino acids. CDR1 and CDR2 from the germline V gene are SGHRS and YFSETQ. J was trimmed by 4 bases and V by 0 bases; bases with no gene match: 5. CDR3 coding DNA: TGCGCCAGCAGCTTGGCCCGGACTAGCGGGGTATACGAGCAGTACTTC. Residues: CASSLARTSGVYEQYF. The whole variable domain, filled in from reference TRBV5-1 and TRBJ2-7, reads KAGVTQTPRYLIKTRGQQVTLSCSPISGHRSVSWYQQTPGQGLQFLFEYFSETQRNKGNFPGRFSGRQFSNSRSEMNVSTLELGDSALYLCASSLARTSGVYEQYFGPGTRLTVT.

J is TRBJ2-3 and V is TRBV11-3; D unclear. Germline lookup yields CDR1 SGHNT and CDR2 YENEEA. The length of the CDR3 is 14 residues. The germline V and J ends were trimmed by 4 bases and 1 base, with 9 bases remaining between them. The CDR3 loop reads CASSSNGGTDTQYF. In DNA, the CDR3 is TGTGCCAGCAGCTCAAACGGAGGCACAGATACGCAGTATTTT. The variable domain in full, with the rest retrieved from reference TRBV11-3 and TRBJ2-3, is EAGVVQSPRYKIIEKKQPVAFWCNPISGHNTLYWYLQNLGQGPELLIRYENEEAVDDSQLPKDRFSAERLKGVDSTLKIQPAELGDSAVYLCASSSNGGTDTQYFGPGTRLTVL.

CDR3 in DNA: TGTGCCAGCAGCCTTAGCGGGGTAAATGAGCAGTTCTTC. It codes for CASSLSGVNEQFF. The V call is TRBV3-1 (or the pseudogene TRBV3-2), the J call TRBJ2-1; 8 positions agree with TRBD2. Per germline, CDR1 LGHDT and CDR2 YNNKEL (reference sequence). The CDR3 extends over 13 amino acids. V was pared by 4 bases and J by 7 bases, with 3 bases of the junction left unmatched.

The chain is built from TRBV5-1 and TRBJ2-7, with a possible D match to TRBD1 (6 bases). This CDR3 region has 14 residues. Germline V gene lookup returns CDR1 SGHRS and CDR2 YFSETQ. Trimming left V 3 bases short and J 4 bases short, with 14 bases between. This CDR3 reads CASSSQGTVYEQYF. The CDR3 coding sequence is TGCGCCAGCAGCTCCCAGGGGACGGTTTACGAGCAGTACTTC.

This chain links TRBV4-1 with TRBJ2-7; the match to TRBD2 covers 7 bases. This CDR3 contains 16 residues. Germline CDR1 is MGHRA and CDR2 is YSYEKL. Trimming at V came to 0 bases and at J to 2 bases, leaving 7 bases not matched to a gene. CDR3 bases: TGCGCCAGCAGCCAAGAGGGCCCCGGGAGGCCCTACGAGCAGTACGTC. Translation gives CASSQEGPGRPYEQYV.

This clone was counted once. The V and J genes are TRBV5-1 and TRBJ2-1; 12 nucleotides match TRBD1. The V and J ends lost 2 bases and 6 bases, in that order; junction bases with no gene match: 6. This CDR3 contains 16 residues. The germline gives CDR1 SGHRS, CDR2 YFSETQ. This CDR3 is CASSFKGQGAVNEQFF. CDR3 nucleotide sequence: TGCGCCAGCAGCTTTAAGGGACAGGGGGCAGTCAATGAGCAGTTCTTC.